This TCR beta chain was captured in a study of regulatory T cells in long-lasting Graves disease. Study findings and constraints: Repertoires from persistent disease leaned toward TRBV28, TRBJ1-2 and TRBJ2-5. TCR diversity was lower in persistent Graves' patients than in newly diagnosed ones.

Specified time point: newly diagnosed GD, antithyroid drugs for less than 3 months. PBMCs provided the RNA from which the TCR library was made. V dropped 1 base and J dropped 0; count of bases not matched to a gene: 6. Germline assignment: CDR1 SEHNR and CDR2 FQNEAQ (reference sequence). The CDR3 length is 17 residues. The TCR beta library used iRepertoire HTBI primers with Arm-PCR amplification of CDR3. A single record per CDR3 protein comes from TCRdb applying MiXCR to the multiplex PCR reads. The data contain about 430,000 distinct CDR3 sequences, about 15% of them singletons. This clonotype has a count of ten or more. Its antigen is as yet unknown. This same sample was also taken into another study, of T cells in Graves' hyperthyroidism and ophthalmopathy. That paper adds: Stable Graves' hyperthyroidism meant no ophthalmopathy progression within 18 months. HTBI primers were employed in a first-round RT-PCR of the TCR CDR3.

The V call is TRBV7-9, the J call TRBJ1-2; the match to TRBD1 covers 9 bases. The sequence derives from a woman aged 40 to 49 with Graves disease. The input for sequencing was peripheral blood mononuclear cells (PBMCs), taken at new diagnosis, from a patient treated with antithyroid drugs. CDR3 region: CASSLVTGGPANYGYTF. In DNA form, the CDR3 reads TGTGCCAGCAGCTTAGTTACAGGGGGCCCAGCTAACTATGGCTACACCTTC.